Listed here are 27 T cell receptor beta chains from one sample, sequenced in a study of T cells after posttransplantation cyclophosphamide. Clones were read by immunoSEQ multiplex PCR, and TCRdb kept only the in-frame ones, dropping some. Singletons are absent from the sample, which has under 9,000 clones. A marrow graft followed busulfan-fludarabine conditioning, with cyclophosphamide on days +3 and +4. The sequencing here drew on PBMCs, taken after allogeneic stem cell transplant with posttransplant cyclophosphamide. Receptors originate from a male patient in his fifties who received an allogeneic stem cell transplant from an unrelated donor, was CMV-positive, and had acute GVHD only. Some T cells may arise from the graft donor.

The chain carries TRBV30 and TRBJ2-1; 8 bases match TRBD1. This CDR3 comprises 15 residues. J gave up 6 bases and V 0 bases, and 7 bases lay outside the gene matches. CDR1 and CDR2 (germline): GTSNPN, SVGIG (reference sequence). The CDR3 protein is CAWSVWQGALNEQFF. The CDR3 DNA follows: TGTGCCTGGAGTGTGTGGCAGGGGGCCCTCAATGAGCAGTTCTTC.

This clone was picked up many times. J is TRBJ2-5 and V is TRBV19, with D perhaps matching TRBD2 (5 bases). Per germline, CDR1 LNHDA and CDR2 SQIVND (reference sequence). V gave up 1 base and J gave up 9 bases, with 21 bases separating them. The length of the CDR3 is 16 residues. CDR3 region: CASSIGDIAQERAQYF. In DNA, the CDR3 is TGTGCCAGTAGTATAGGTGACATAGCTCAAGAGAGGGCCCAGTACTTC.

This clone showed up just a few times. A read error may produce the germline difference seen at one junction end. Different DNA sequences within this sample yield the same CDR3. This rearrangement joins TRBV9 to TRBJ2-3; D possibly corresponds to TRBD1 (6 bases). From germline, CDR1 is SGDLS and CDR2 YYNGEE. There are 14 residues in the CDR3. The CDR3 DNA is TGCGCCAGCAGTGCTAAGGGGGAAACAGATACGCAGTATTTT. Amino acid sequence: CASSAKGETDTQYF.

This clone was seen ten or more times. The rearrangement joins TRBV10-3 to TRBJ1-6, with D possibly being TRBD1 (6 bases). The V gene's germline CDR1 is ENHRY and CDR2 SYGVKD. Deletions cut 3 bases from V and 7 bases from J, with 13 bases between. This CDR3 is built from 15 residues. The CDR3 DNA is TGTGCCATCAGTGAATCGGACAGATTGAATTCACCCCTCCACTTT. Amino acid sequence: CAISESDRLNSPLHF.

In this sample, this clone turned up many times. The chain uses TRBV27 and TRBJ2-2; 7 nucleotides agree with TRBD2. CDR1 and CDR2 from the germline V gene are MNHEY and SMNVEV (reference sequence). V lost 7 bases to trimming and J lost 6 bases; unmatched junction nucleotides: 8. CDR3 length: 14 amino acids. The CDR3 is CASTSAGVAGELFF. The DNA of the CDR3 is TGTGCCAGCACCTCGGCGGGGGTGGCCGGGGAGCTGTTTTTT.

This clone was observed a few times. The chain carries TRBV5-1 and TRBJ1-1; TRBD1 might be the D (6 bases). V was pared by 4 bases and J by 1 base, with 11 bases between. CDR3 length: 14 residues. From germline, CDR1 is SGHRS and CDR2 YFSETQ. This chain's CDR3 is CASSQSGQNTEAFF. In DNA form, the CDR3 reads TGCGCCAGCAGCCAATCGGGACAGAACACTGAAGCTTTCTTT.

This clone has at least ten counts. CDR3 residues: CASSLGTANTDTQYF. In DNA form, the CDR3 reads TGTGCCAGCAGCTTAGGGACTGCCAACACAGATACGCAGTATTTT. The chain couples TRBV7-9 to TRBJ2-3; maybe TRBD2 (5 bases). Between the trimmed V and J ends, which lost 1 base and 2 bases, there was a span of 10 bases. CDR3 length: 15 amino acids. The germline CDR1 and CDR2 sequences are SEHNR and FQNEAQ (reference sequence).

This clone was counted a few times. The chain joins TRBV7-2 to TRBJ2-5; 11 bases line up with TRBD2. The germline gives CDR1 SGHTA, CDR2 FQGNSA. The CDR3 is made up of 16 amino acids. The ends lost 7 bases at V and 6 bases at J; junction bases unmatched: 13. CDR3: CASIPGTSGYTKTQYF. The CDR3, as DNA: TGTGCCAGCATCCCCGGGACTAGCGGTTATACGAAGACCCAGTACTTC.

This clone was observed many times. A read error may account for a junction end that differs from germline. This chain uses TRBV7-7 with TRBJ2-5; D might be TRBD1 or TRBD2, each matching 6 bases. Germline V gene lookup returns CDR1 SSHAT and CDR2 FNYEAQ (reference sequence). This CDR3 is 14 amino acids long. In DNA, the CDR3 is TGTGCTAGCAGCCTAGGGGGGCGCGTTGAGACCCAGTACTTC. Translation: CASSLGGRVETQYF.

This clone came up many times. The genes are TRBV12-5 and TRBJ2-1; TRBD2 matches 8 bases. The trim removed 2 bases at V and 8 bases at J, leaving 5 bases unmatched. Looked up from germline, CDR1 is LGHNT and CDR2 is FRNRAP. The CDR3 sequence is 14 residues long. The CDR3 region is CASGLWPSGYEQFF. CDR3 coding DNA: TGTGCTAGTGGTTTGTGGCCTAGCGGGTATGAGCAGTTCTTC.

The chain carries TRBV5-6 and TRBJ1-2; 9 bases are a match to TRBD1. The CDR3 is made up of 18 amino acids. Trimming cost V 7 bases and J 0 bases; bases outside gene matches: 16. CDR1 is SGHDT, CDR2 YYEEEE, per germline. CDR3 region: CASGHRGLNTLANYGYTF. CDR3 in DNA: TGTGCCAGCGGTCACAGGGGGCTTAATACATTAGCTAACTATGGCTACACCTTC.

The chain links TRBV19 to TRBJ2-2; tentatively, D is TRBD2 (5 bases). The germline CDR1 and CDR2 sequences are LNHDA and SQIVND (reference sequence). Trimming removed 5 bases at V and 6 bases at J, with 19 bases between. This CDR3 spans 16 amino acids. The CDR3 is CASSSSPSMWAGELFF. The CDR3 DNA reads TGTGCCAGTAGTTCTTCCCCTAGCATGTGGGCCGGGGAGCTGTTTTTT.

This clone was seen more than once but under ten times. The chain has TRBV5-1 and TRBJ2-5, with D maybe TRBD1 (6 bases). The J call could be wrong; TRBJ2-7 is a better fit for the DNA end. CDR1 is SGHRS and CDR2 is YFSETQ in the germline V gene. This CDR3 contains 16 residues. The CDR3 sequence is CASSPTLDRPPYEQYF. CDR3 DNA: TGCGCCAGCAGCCCGACCCTCGACAGGCCTCCGTACGAGCAGTACTTC.

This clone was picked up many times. The CDR3 coding sequence is TGTGCCAGCAGCTCGGGTGGGGGGAGAGAGACCCAGTACTTC. Protein product: CASSSGGGRETQYF. The chain joins TRBV5-4 to TRBJ2-5, with a tentative D call TRBD2 (6 bases). The CDR3 is made up of 14 amino acids. Trimming removed 3 bases from V and 4 bases from J, with 13 bases in between. Germline lookup yields CDR1 SGHNT and CDR2 YYREEE (reference sequence).

The CDR3, as DNA: TGTGCCAGTAAAATAGGACTAGCGTACAATGAGCAGTTCTTC. Translated, it gives CASKIGLAYNEQFF. The V and J genes are TRBV19 and TRBJ2-1; 9 bases line up with TRBD2. V shed 7 bases and J 4 bases; nucleotides not matched to a gene: 5. The V gene's germline CDR1 is LNHDA and CDR2 SQIVND (reference sequence). This CDR3 spans 14 amino acids.

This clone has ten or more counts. The CDR3 region is CASSSIWPSHGRRTDTQYF. In nucleotides, the CDR3 is TGTGCCAGCAGCTCGATCTGGCCTTCTCACGGGAGGCGCACAGATACGCAGTATTTT. The chain uses TRBV7-2 and TRBJ2-3; the match to TRBD2 covers 7 bases. CDR1 is SGHTA, CDR2 FQGNSA, per germline. The CDR3 runs 19 residues. The trim removed 4 bases at V and 1 base at J, leaving 17 bases unmatched.

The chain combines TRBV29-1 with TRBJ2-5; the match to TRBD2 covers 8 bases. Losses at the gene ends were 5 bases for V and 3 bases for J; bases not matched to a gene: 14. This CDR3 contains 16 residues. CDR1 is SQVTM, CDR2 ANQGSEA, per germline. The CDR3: CSVRFVGRAGKETQYF. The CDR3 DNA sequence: TGCAGCGTTAGGTTTGTCGGGAGGGCCGGGAAAGAGACCCAGTACTTC.

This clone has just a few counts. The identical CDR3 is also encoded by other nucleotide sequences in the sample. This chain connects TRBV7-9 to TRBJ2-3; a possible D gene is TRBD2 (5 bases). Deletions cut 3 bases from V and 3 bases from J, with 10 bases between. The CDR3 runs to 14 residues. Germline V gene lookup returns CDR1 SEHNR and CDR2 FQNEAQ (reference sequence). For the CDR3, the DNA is TGTGCCAGCAGCTTCTCAGCGGTAACAGATACGCAGTATTTT. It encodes CASSFSAVTDTQYF.

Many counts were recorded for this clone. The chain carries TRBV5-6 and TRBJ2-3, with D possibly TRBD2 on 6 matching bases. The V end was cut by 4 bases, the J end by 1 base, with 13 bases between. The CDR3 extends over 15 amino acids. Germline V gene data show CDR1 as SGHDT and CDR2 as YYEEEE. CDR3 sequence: CASSMLALGTDTQYF. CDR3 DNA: TGTGCCAGCAGCATGCTAGCGCTAGGCACAGATACGCAGTATTTT.

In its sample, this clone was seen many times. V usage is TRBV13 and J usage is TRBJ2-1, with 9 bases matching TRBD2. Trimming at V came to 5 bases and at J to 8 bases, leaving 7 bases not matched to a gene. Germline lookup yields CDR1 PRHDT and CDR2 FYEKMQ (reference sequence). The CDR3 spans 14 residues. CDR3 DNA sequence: TGTGCCAGCAGCCTTAGCGGGAGTCTCGATGAGCAGTTCTTC. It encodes CASSLSGSLDEQFF.

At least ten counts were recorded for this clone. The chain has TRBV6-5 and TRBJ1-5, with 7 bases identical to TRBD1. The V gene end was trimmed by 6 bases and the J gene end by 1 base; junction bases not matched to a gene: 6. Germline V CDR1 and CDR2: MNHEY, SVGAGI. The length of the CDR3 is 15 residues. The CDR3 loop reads CASRRDRASNQPQHF. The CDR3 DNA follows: TGTGCCAGCAGGCGCGACAGGGCGAGCAATCAGCCCCAGCATTTT.

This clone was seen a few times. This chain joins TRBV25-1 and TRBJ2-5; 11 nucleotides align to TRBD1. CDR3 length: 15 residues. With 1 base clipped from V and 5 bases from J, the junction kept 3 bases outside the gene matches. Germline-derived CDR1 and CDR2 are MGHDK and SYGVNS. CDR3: CASSEWTGGLETQYF. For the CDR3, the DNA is TGTGCCAGCAGTGAATGGACAGGGGGCCTTGAGACCCAGTACTTC.

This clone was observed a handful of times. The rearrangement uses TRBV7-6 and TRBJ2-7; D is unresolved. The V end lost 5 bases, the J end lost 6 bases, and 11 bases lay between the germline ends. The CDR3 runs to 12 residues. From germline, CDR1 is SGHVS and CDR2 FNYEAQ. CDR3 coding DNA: TGTGCCAGCAGCCCACTGTCGGGCGAGCAGTACTTC. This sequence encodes CASSPLSGEQYF.

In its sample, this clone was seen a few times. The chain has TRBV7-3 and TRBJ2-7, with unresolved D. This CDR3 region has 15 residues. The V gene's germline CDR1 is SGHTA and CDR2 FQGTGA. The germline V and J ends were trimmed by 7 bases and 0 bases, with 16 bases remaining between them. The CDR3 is CASTYVDMDSYEQYF. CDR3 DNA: TGTGCCAGCACCTATGTTGACATGGACTCCTACGAGCAGTACTTC. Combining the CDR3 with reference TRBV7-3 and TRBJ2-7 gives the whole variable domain GAGVSQTPSNKVTEKGKYVELRCDPISGHTALYWYRQSLGQGPEFLIYFQGTGAADDSGLPNDRFFAVRPEGSVSTLKIQRTERGDSAVYLCASTYVDMDSYEQYFGPGTRLTVT.

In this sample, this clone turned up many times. The CDR3 reads CASSAELRFYGYTF. CDR3 nucleotide sequence: TGTGCCAGTTCGGCGGAGTTGCGATTCTATGGCTACACCTTC. This sequence joins TRBV2 and TRBJ1-2, with unresolved D. Per the germline V gene, CDR1 is SNHLY and CDR2 is FYNNEI. This CDR3 region has 14 residues. The germline V and J ends were trimmed by 9 bases and 4 bases, with 18 bases remaining between them.

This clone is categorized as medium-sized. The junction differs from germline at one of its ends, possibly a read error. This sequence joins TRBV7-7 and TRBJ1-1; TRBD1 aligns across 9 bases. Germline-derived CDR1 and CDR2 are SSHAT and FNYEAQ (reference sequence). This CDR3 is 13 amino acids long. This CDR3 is CASSSQQGAEAFF. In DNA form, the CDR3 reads TGTGCTAGCAGCTCCCAACAGGGGGCCGAAGCTTTCTTT.

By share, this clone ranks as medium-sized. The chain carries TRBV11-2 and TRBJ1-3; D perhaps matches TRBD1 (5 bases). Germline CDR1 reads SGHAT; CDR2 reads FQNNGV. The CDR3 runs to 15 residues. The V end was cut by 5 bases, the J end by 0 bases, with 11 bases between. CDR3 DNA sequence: TGTGCCAGCAGCACGGGACTGAACTCTGGAAACACCATATATTTT. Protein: CASSTGLNSGNTIYF.